This entry features one TCR beta chain sequence. Sampling of blood occurred at baseline, cycle 4 day 1, and cycle 7 day 1. Assay used: immunoSEQ multiplex PCR; TCRdb lists only in-frame clones, some missing. Among about 13,000 clones, 65% to 70% were seen once, and the ten largest hold 26%. This sample stems from a study of OX40 agonist ivuxolimab in advanced cancers. At the level of the study: It was ivuxolimab, an agonistic anti-OX40 (CD134) antibody, that patients were treated with. Aged 23 to 79 with a mean of approximately 60 years, they were roughly 83% male. Of the participants, over 30% had some prior anti-PD-1, anti-PD-L1 or anti-CTLA-4 therapy, which was allowed.

The CDR3 is made up of 13 amino acids. V lost 2 bases, J lost 3 bases, and 8 bases lay in between. Germline CDR1 and CDR2: MNHEY and SMNVEV (reference sequence). The sample was CD4+ or CD8+ T cells sorted from blood, taken in a trial of the OX40 agonist ivuxolimab. This sequence joins TRBV27 and TRBJ2-7; D possibly corresponds to TRBD1 (5 bases). The origin of this receptor is an adult with an advanced solid tumor such as melanoma, head and neck, liver or kidney cancer. The CDR3 nucleotides read TGTGCCAGCAGTTTAGGACACCTCTACGAGCAGTACTTC. This encodes CASSLGHLYEQYF.